The source of this T cell receptor (beta chain) is a study of blood T cells in healthy people across ages. The sample, approximately 10 milliliters of peripheral blood, was drawn from each donor. This CDR3 comprises 15 residues. The second PCR ran roughly 6 to 11 cycles with a sample-barcoded 5' primer and J-beta primers. TCRdb analysed the 5' RACE reads with MiXCR anew, one entry per CDR3 protein. Among roughly 1.4 million distinct CDR3 sequences listed, roughly 64% were seen once. The clonotype comes from a man in his late teens or twenties in good health. V is TRBV21-1 and J is TRBJ2-4; TRBD1 is taken as the D call from the table, unchecked against the DNA. TRBV21-1 is designated a pseudogene. The specimen was blood. Written as DNA, the CDR3 is TGTGCCAGCAGCAAGGGGACTGGGAGCAGAAACATTCAGTACTTC. This encodes CASSKGTGSRNIQYF.